What follows are 3 T cell receptor beta chains derived from one specimen sequenced in a study of blood T cell repertoires in COVID-19 (TCRdb year 2020). Library preparation was by the immunoSEQ multiplex PCR assay. TCRdb's version of the immuneACCESS table is confined to in-frame rearrangements and falls short of the full clone set. An unresolved V gene accounts for under half of the shortfall where checked; the remainder is of unknown origin. The sample contains some 300,000 clones, 70% to 90% of them found a single time. The top ten clonotypes cover around 2% of the sample. Sequencing was carried out using PBMCs or T cells enriched from blood (not recorded which). The receptor source for this set is a woman in her sixties or seventies in a cohort exposed to, infected with or recovered from COVID-19 (not recorded which).

This clone was seen a single time. The CDR3 sequence is CASTRGSGEQYF. CDR3 sequence (DNA): TGTGCCAGCACGCGCGGGTCGGGGGAGCAGTACTTC. This sequence joins TRBV7-9 and TRBJ2-7; maybe TRBD2 (5 bases). CDR1 SEHNR and CDR2 FQNEAQ come from the germline V gene (reference sequence). Trimming took off 7 bases at V and 7 bases at J, with 14 bases between the two ends. There are 12 residues in the CDR3.

The chain is built from TRBV6-5 and TRBJ1-1; the D is unclear. Germline V gives CDR1 MNHEY, CDR2 SVGAGI. The V and J ends lost 0 bases and 1 base respectively, with 12 bases between them. The CDR3 sequence is 16 residues long. CDR3 region: CASSYSRASTNTEAFF. CDR3 nucleotide sequence: TGTGCCAGCAGTTACTCCCGAGCCTCCACGAACACTGAAGCTTTCTTT.

This clone appeared once. V usage is TRBV6-6 and J usage is TRBJ2-7; maybe TRBD2 (6 bases). The V gene's germline CDR1 is MNHNY and CDR2 SVGAGI (reference sequence). The CDR3 is 12 residues long. V was trimmed by 6 bases and J by 3 bases, leaving 9 bases between them. CDR3 sequence reads: CASRGGNYEQYF. CDR3 DNA sequence: TGTGCCAGCAGGGGAGGAAACTACGAGCAGTACTTC.